The 8 T cell receptor beta chains below were found in one sample sequenced in a study of cytomegalovirus exposure and HLA in healthy donors. The PCR employed 60 Vbeta primers together with 13 Jbeta primers. Clones were read by immunoSEQ multiplex PCR, and TCRdb kept only the in-frame ones, dropping some. The data hold tens of thousands of clones, with roughly 82% observed a single time. The specimen was PBMCs. These receptors were taken from a man between 25 and 39 years old in good health and CMV-seropositive.

Only a few counts were recorded for this clone. The rearrangement joins TRBV25-1 to TRBJ1-2; 7 nucleotides line up with TRBD1. J lost 14 bases, V lost 6 bases, and 12 bases had no gene match. Per germline, CDR1 MGHDK and CDR2 SYGVNS. CDR3 size: 12 residues. The CDR3 region is CASSPTGTDYTF. Here the CDR3 DNA reads TGTGCCAGCAGCCCAACCGGGACAGACTATACCTTC.

The gene calls are TRBV6-6 and TRBJ2-7; TRBD2 agrees at 11 bases. Germline V CDR1 and CDR2: MNHNY, SVGAGI (reference sequence). The V gene end was trimmed by 6 bases and the J gene end by 5 bases; junction bases not matched to a gene: 9. This CDR3 spans 15 amino acids. The CDR3: CASSQLSGRAHEQYF. CDR3 bases: TGTGCCAGCAGCCAACTTAGCGGGAGGGCCCACGAGCAGTACTTC.

This clone was seen more than once but under ten times. This chain links TRBV4-3 with TRBJ1-2, with D perhaps TRBD1 (6 bases). CDR1 is LGHNA, CDR2 YSLEER, per germline. The V gene lost 4 bases and the J gene lost 7 bases, with 19 bases spanning the gap. The CDR3 runs 15 residues. Here the CDR3 reads CASSPGQSPRIGYTF. Written as DNA, the CDR3 is TGCGCCAGCAGCCCTGGACAGTCGCCGAGGATTGGCTACACCTTC.

The rearrangement joins TRBV6-5 to TRBJ2-2; D is uncertain. The CDR3 length is 13 residues. CDR1 is MNHEY, CDR2 SVGAGI, per germline. Trimming removed 10 bases from V and 4 bases from J, with 13 bases in between. CDR3 sequence: CATHRSPTGELFF. In DNA, the CDR3 is TGTGCCACCCACAGATCCCCCACCGGGGAGCTGTTTTTT.

The CDR3 sequence is CASSLSGQGFFEQYF. CDR3 bases: TGCGCCAGCAGCTTGTCAGGACAGGGGTTCTTCGAGCAGTACTTC. The V and J genes are TRBV5-1 and TRBJ2-7; 9 nucleotides agree with TRBD1. Germline-derived CDR1 and CDR2 are SGHRS and YFSETQ. The junction had 8 bases not matched to a gene; V was cut back by 1 base and J by 6 bases. This CDR3 spans 15 amino acids.

This clone was detected a few times. The chain has TRBV5-6 and TRBJ1-5; D gene unclear. This CDR3 contains 12 residues. From germline, CDR1 is SGHDT and CDR2 YYEEEE. V was clipped by 4 bases and J by 4 bases, with 6 bases between them. The CDR3 protein is CASSVQNQPQHF. The DNA of the CDR3 is TGTGCCAGCAGCGTGCAGAATCAGCCCCAGCATTTT.

J is TRBJ2-4 and V is TRBV7-8, with a possible D match to TRBD1 (6 bases). The CDR3 sequence is 16 residues long. The V gene lost 5 bases and the J gene lost 3 bases, with 17 bases spanning the gap. Germline V lookup: CDR1 SGHVS, CDR2 FQNEAQ. The DNA of the CDR3 is TGTGCCAGCAGCGCCTCAACAGGGTTAGGCAAAAACATTCAGTACTTC. This gives the protein CASSASTGLGKNIQYF. Full variable domain (outside the CDR3, taken from reference TRBV7-8 and TRBJ2-4): GAGVSQSPRYKVAKRGQDVALRCDPISGHVSLFWYQQALGQGPEFLTYFQNEAQLDKSGLPSDRFFAERPEGSVSTLKIQRTQQEDSAVYLCASSASTGLGKNIQYFGAGTRLSVL.

This chain connects TRBV7-6 to TRBJ1-1, with D unclear. CDR1 and CDR2 from the germline V gene are SGHVS and FNYEAQ. The CDR3 has 15 residues. The ends were cut back, 1 base at V and 0 bases at J, with 9 bases in the middle. In nucleotides, the CDR3 is TGTGCCAGCAGCTTAGAGGCGGCTATGAACACTGAAGCTTTCTTT. It specifies CASSLEAAMNTEAFF.